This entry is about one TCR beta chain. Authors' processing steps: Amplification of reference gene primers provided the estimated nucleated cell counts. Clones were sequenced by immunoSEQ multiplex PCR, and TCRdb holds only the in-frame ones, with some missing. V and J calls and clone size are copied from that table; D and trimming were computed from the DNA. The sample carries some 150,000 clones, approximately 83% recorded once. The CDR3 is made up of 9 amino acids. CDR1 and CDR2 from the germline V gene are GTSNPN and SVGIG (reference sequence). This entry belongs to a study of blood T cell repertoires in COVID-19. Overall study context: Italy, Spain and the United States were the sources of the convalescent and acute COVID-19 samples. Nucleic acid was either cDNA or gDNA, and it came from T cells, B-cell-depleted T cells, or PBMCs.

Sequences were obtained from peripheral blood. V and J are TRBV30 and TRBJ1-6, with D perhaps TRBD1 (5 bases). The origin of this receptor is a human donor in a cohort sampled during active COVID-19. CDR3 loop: CAPDRPLHF. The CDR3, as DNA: TGTGCTCCAGACAGACCCCTCCACTTT.